This T cell receptor beta chain was identified during a study of blood T cell repertoires in COVID-19. Germline CDR1 and CDR2: MNHEY and SVGEGT. The length of the CDR3 is 17 residues. Losses at the gene ends were 2 bases for V and 1 base for J; bases not matched to a gene: 8. Only in-frame clones appear in the TCRdb table, and some are missing; sequencing was by immunoSEQ multiplex PCR. The data contain a few hundred thousand clones, around 84% of them singletons. The sequencing input was peripheral blood. This TCR was recovered from a human donor with acute or convalescent COVID-19. The donor label of this sample is uncertain. J is TRBJ1-2 and V is TRBV6-2 or TRBV6-3; 9 bases agree with TRBD1. CDR3 amino acids: CASSYPWTGVFNYGYTF. CDR3 in DNA: TGTGCCAGCAGTTACCCCTGGACAGGGGTTTTTAACTATGGCTACACCTTC.